The rows below give T cell receptor beta chains drawn from one sample of a study of cytomegalovirus exposure and HLA in healthy donors. Clones were sequenced by immunoSEQ multiplex PCR, and TCRdb holds only the in-frame ones, with some missing. The table has around 120,000 clones, more than 70% seen once. Source material: PBMCs. These receptors all come from a man between 18 and 29 years old in good health and CMV-seronegative. Both conserved end residues are part of each CDR3. D genes are given only for firm matches. The size of a clone is reported for some rows only, either as once, few or many, or as a class for expanded clones.

j_call d_call clone_size v_call cdr3_nt cdr3_aa
TRBJ1-1 TRBD1 - TRBV10-2 TGCGCCAGCAGATTAGGACAGGGTGGAACTGAAGCTTTCTTT CASRLGQGGTEAFF
TRBJ2-3 TRBD2 - TRBV9 TGTGCCAGCAGCGTCGACCTAGCGGGGGGGAACACAGATACGCAGTATTTT CASSVDLAGGNTDTQYF
TRBJ1-2 - - TRBV28 TGTGCCAGCAGTTTAGCGGCAGGGAGGGATGGCTACACCTTC CASSLAAGRDGYTF
TRBJ1-5 TRBD1 - TRBV4-1 TGCGCCAGCAGCCAAGATCGGGACAGGGTGGGCAATCAGCCCCAGCATTTT CASSQDRDRVGNQPQHF
TRBJ1-1 - - TRBV9 TGTGCCAGCAGCGTAGATGTTCAGGGAGGACTTCGCACTGAAGCTTTCTTT CASSVDVQGGLRTEAFF
TRBJ2-1 - - TRBV30 TGTGCCTGGGGGGGGAACAATGAGCAGTTCTTC CAWGGNNEQFF
TRBJ1-5 TRBD1 - TRBV5-6 TGTGCCAGCAGCTCTGGACAGGGCCATCAGCCCCAGCATTTT CASSSGQGHQPQHF
TRBJ2-7 TRBD1 - TRBV11-3 TGTGCCAGCAGCTTAGATCTAACAGGGGGTTCCTACGAGCAGTACTTC CASSLDLTGGSYEQYF
TRBJ1-2 - once TRBV5-1 TGCGCCAGCAGCACACGGACAGACAACTATGGCTACACCTTC CASSTRTDNYGYTF
TRBJ2-1 - - TRBV7-9 TGTGCCAGCAGCTCGGACAGCAACAATGAGCAGTTCTTC CASSSDSNNEQFF
TRBJ2-7 TRBD1 - TRBV27 TGTGCCAGCAGTCCCCTGACAGGGATATCCTACGAGCAGTACTTC CASSPLTGISYEQYF
TRBJ1-1 - - TRBV5-1 TGCGCCAGCAGCTTGGGAGGTAGGGGCCTTTATCGGGCCACTGAAGCTTTCTTT CASSLGGRGLYRATEAFF
TRBJ1-2 TRBD1 - TRBV5-1 TGCGCCAGCAGCCCCTCACCAGGGGGGAACTATGGCTACACCTTC CASSPSPGGNYGYTF
TRBJ1-6 - - TRBV7-6 TGTGCCAGCAGCTTAGGGGAGGAAGGATCACCCCTCCACTTT CASSLGEEGSPLHF
TRBJ2-1 - - TRBV20-1 TGCAGTGCAACTAGGGACAATGAGCAGTTCTTC CSATRDNEQFF
TRBJ1-1 - - TRBV28 TGTGCCAGCAGTTTGGGGGGAAAGGACCAAGCTTTCTTT CASSLGGKDQAFF
TRBJ1-1 TRBD1 - TRBV6-1 TGTGCCAGCAAAGAACGACAGGGGGTAACTGAAGCTTTCTTT CASKERQGVTEAFF
TRBJ1-2 - - TRBV5-6 TGTGCCAGCAGCGTACTGACAGACAGTAACACCTTC CASSVLTDSNTF
TRBJ1-2 TRBD1 - TRBV28 TGTGCCAGCAGTACGCCGACAGGGGGCCCCCGGGGGTATGGCTACACCTTC CASSTPTGGPRGYGYTF
TRBJ2-5 - - TRBV2 TGTGCCAGCGGTACTGGGGTCTGGCGGGGTGGAGAGACCCAGTACTTC CASGTGVWRGGETQYF
TRBJ1-1 TRBD1 - TRBV30 TGTGCCTGGGAGACAGGGATCGATGAAGCTTTCTTT CAWETGIDEAFF
TRBJ1-3 TRBD1 - TRBV18 TGTGCCAGCTCACCACTTGGACAGGGGGGAAACACCATATATTTT CASSPLGQGGNTIYF
TRBJ2-5 - - TRBV5-1 TGCGCCAGCAGCTTGGCCGGAGGAGCGCCAGAGACCCAGTACTTC CASSLAGGAPETQYF
TRBJ1-2 TRBD1 - TRBV6-5 TGTGCCAGCATGTTACAGGGGGGTGGCGGCTACACCTTC CASMLQGGGGYTF
TRBJ1-4 - - TRBV18 TGTGCCAGCTCACCACCGATCGGTGGTAATGAAAAACTGTTTTTT CASSPPIGGNEKLFF
TRBJ2-7 TRBD2 - TRBV29-1 TGCAGCGCTCCGGGACTAGCTACCGACGAGCAGTACTTC CSAPGLATDEQYF
TRBJ1-1 - - TRBV29-1 TGCAGCGACCGGGTCACTGAAGCTTTCTTT CSDRVTEAFF
TRBJ2-5 TRBD1 - TRBV5-1 TGCGCCAGCAGACCAACAGGGGCCCTAGTCCGGGAGACCCAGTACTTC CASRPTGALVRETQYF
TRBJ1-1 - - TRBV30 TGTGCCTGGACGGGTAGGGGAGGCACTGAAGCTTTCTTT CAWTGRGGTEAFF
TRBJ2-3 TRBD2 - TRBV5-1 TGCGCCAGCAGCCCCGGACTAGCGGCGGGGCCAAGCACAGATACGCAGTATTTT CASSPGLAAGPSTDTQYF
TRBJ1-5 TRBD1 - TRBV11-2 TGTGCCAGCAGCTCCGGGACAGGGGCTTATAGCAATCAGCCCCAGCATTTT CASSSGTGAYSNQPQHF
TRBJ2-7 TRBD1 - TRBV27 TGTGCCAGCAGGGAAACCCAGGGGGCCTACGAGCAGTACTTC CASRETQGAYEQYF
TRBJ2-7 - - TRBV27 TGTGCCAGCAGTCCCGCGGGGCAGCCGAGAATCCACGAGCAGTACTTC CASSPAGQPRIHEQYF